Presented here are 13 T cell receptor beta chains from one specimen sequenced in a study of blood T cells in healthy people across ages. The second PCR ran roughly 6 to 11 cycles with a sample-barcoded 5' primer and J-beta primers. From the 5' RACE reads, TCRdb called clonotypes with MiXCR, one entry per CDR3 protein. The sample comprises about 400,000 distinct CDR3 sequences, roughly half of which are singletons, and 51% rests with the top ten. Sequencing was carried out using blood. These receptors all come from a man between 60 and 70 years old in good health.

This chain connects TRBV2 to TRBJ1-2, with 9 bases matching TRBD1. V dropped 6 bases and J dropped 4; count of bases not matched to a gene: 6. This CDR3 region has 14 residues. CDR1 and CDR2 from the germline V gene are SNHLY and FYNNEI. The CDR3 bases are TGTGCCAGCAGCTCACAGGGGGCGAGCTATGGCTACACCTTC. As protein: CASSSQGASYGYTF.

This sequence joins TRBV20-1 and TRBJ2-7, with 10 bases matching TRBD2. Germline CDR1 reads DFQATT; CDR2 reads SNEGSKA (reference sequence). The CDR3 loop spans 14 amino acids. The ends lost 5 bases at V and 3 bases at J; junction bases unmatched: 7. In nucleotides, the CDR3 is TGCAGTGCTGGGGCTAGCGGGAGTTTCTACGAGCAGTACTTC. This codes for CSAGASGSFYEQYF.

This clonotype was counted a few times. The rearrangement uses TRBV20-1 and TRBJ2-7, with 7 bases that match TRBD1. This CDR3 comprises 15 residues. The ends lost 3 bases at V and 2 bases at J; junction bases unmatched: 10. Germline CDR1 is DFQATT and CDR2 is SNEGSKA (reference sequence). In DNA, the CDR3 is TGCAGTGCTAGGAAACTTACAGGGGACCCCTACGAGCAGTACTTC. Protein sequence: CSARKLTGDPYEQYF.

V is TRBV10-2 and J is TRBJ1-2, with D hard to call. The CDR3 is 12 residues long. The V end was cut by 6 bases, the J end by 5 bases, with 10 bases between. Germline V gene lookup returns CDR1 WSHSY and CDR2 SAAADI. CDR3 in DNA: TGCGCCAGCAGGGAGAAGTATTATGGCTACACCTTC. This gives the protein CASREKYYGYTF.

The chain combines TRBV27 with TRBJ2-3; 7 bases are shared with TRBD1. The CDR3 is 16 amino acids. V shed 0 bases and J 2 bases; nucleotides not matched to a gene: 5. In germline, CDR1 is MNHEY, CDR2 SMNVEV (reference sequence). As DNA, the CDR3 is TGTGCCAGCAGTTTATCAGGGACAGCCTACACAGATACGCAGTATTTT. This encodes CASSLSGTAYTDTQYF.

In regard to this clonotype: A much larger clone is a single base away; this may be a read error. The chain employs TRBV4-2 and TRBJ2-7; 8 positions match TRBD1. V lost 4 bases to trimming and J lost 5 bases; unmatched junction nucleotides: 13. CDR3 size: 16 residues. Germline V lookup: CDR1 LGHNA, CDR2 YNFKEQ. CDR3 loop: CASSPSGGGRSHEQYF. CDR3 coding DNA: TGTGCCAGCAGCCCTTCAGGGGGCGGCAGATCCCACGAGCAGTACTTC.

The chain couples TRBV7-9 to TRBJ2-5, with 8 bases fitting TRBD1. V gave up 1 base and J gave up 2 bases; unmatched junction bases: 6. The CDR3 is 16 amino acids. The germline V gene encodes CDR1 SEHNR and CDR2 FQNEAQ (reference sequence). The CDR3: CASSLEGQAAQETQYF. The CDR3 nucleotides are TGTGCCAGCAGCTTAGAGGGACAGGCGGCTCAAGAGACCCAGTACTTC.

This chain joins TRBV12-3 or TRBV12-4 and TRBJ2-1; D tentatively reads TRBD1 or TRBD2 (5 bases each). The CDR3 has 14 residues. V was shortened by 1 base and J by 7 bases, with 11 bases between the two germline ends. CDR3 nucleotide sequence: TGTGCCAGCAGTTTAGTGAGGGGTGGGAATGAGCAGTTCTTC. Protein sequence: CASSLVRGGNEQFF.

This clonotype was detected a few times. The chain carries TRBV19 and TRBJ1-2, with 7 positions matching TRBD1. The CDR3 is made up of 12 amino acids. CDR1 and CDR2 from the germline V gene are LNHDA and SQIVND (reference sequence). Germline trimming cut 4 bases from V and 5 bases from J; bases unmatched to any gene: 1. The CDR3 loop is CASSTTGYGYTF. The CDR3 nucleotides are TGTGCCAGTAGTACGACAGGGTATGGCTACACCTTC.

This clonotype was counted once. CDR3 DNA sequence: TGTGCCAGCAGTCCCCCTAGCGGGAGGCGGACAGATACGCAGTATTTT. It specifies CASSPPSGRRTDTQYF. V usage is TRBV6-5 and J usage is TRBJ2-3; TRBD2 matches at 11 bases. Trimming cost V 5 bases and J 3 bases; bases outside gene matches: 7. Per the germline V gene, CDR1 is MNHEY and CDR2 is SVGAGI. The CDR3 is 16 residues long.

A note on this clonotype: A much larger clone lies a single base off, so this may be a read error. The chain carries TRBV5-1 and TRBJ1-4; possibly TRBD1 for D (6 bases). In germline, CDR1 is SGHRS, CDR2 YFSETQ. This CDR3 has 14 residues. Here the CDR3 DNA reads TGCGTCAGCAGCCCCAGGGGCAGGGAAGAAAAACTGTTTTTT. Translated, it gives CVSSPRGREEKLFF.

The count of this clonotype is one. The CDR3 sequence is CASSLGGVAGDTQYF. The CDR3 DNA is TGTGCCAGCAGCCTAGGAGGAGTAGCGGGGGATACGCAGTATTTT. The chain uses TRBV3-1 and TRBJ2-3; 8 bases fit TRBD2. The CDR3 sequence is 15 residues long. The germline V gene encodes CDR1 LGHDT and CDR2 YNNKEL (reference sequence). V was pared by 4 bases and J by 6 bases, with 9 bases of the junction left unmatched.

This clonotype turned up a few times. CDR3 sequence: CSVEKGGPEQFF. Here the CDR3 DNA reads TGCAGCGTTGAGAAGGGGGGGCCTGAGCAGTTCTTC. The V gene is TRBV29-1, the J gene TRBJ2-1, with a tentative D call TRBD2 (7 bases). V was cut by 3 bases and J by 9 bases, with 12 bases left in between. There are 12 residues in the CDR3. The germline gives CDR1 SQVTM, CDR2 ANQGSEA.